The entry that follows covers one T cell receptor beta chain sequence. This CDR3 contains 13 residues. CDR1 is LNHDA, CDR2 SQIVND, per germline (reference sequence). V dropped 3 bases and J dropped 6 bases, with 9 bases sitting between them. Clones were sequenced by immunoSEQ multiplex PCR, and TCRdb holds only the in-frame ones, with some missing. The sample consists of more than 90,000 clones, about 90% of them appearing once. The sample is drawn from a study of Tregs in tolerant kidney transplant recipients. The V gene is TRBV19, the J gene TRBJ1-5; D unresolved. The source material was CD4+ T cells from blood. The clonotype comes from a human donor in good health. The DNA for the CDR3 is TGTGCCAGTAGTATGAGTACGAGTCAGCCCCAGCATTTT. It translates to CASSMSTSQPQHF.